These 17 T cell receptor beta chains were all obtained from the same sample, sequenced in a study of blood T cell repertoires in COVID-19. Repertoires were generated with immunoSEQ multiplex PCR, while TCRdb's copy carries only in-frame clones and drops some. The data show 110,000 or so clones, with roughly 84% seen just once and roughly 8.9% held by the top ten. The sample consisted of peripheral blood. All receptors derive from a woman aged 70-85 years who had recovered from COVID-19.

V and J are TRBV9 and TRBJ2-1; 13 positions match TRBD2. Trimming removed 4 bases from V and 9 bases from J; junction bases left unmatched: 4. CDR1 SGDLS and CDR2 YYNGEE come from the germline V gene. CDR3 length: 14 residues. The CDR3 sequence is CASSLRLAGGEQFF. For the CDR3, the DNA is TGTGCCAGCAGCTTACGACTAGCGGGAGGTGAGCAGTTCTTC.

This clone was recorded once. The chain links TRBV5-6 to TRBJ1-4; TRBD1 might be the D (5 bases). Between the trimmed V and J ends, which lost 4 bases and 8 bases, there was a span of 15 bases. The germline CDR1 and CDR2 sequences are SGHDT and YYEEEE. This CDR3 has 14 amino acids. The CDR3 is CASSPGGLWEKLFF. In DNA form, the CDR3 reads TGTGCCAGCAGCCCCGGGGGTTTATGGGAAAAACTGTTTTTT.

This clone was observed a single time. The chain employs TRBV30 and TRBJ2-5, with 12 bases identical to TRBD1. Per germline, CDR1 GTSNPN and CDR2 SVGIG (reference sequence). CDR3 size: 18 residues. J was trimmed by 0 bases and V by 2 bases; bases with no gene match: 10. DNA of the CDR3: TGTGCCTGGAGTTCCGGGACAGGGGGCGTGGGGTACCAAGAGACCCAGTACTTC. Translation gives CAWSSGTGGVGYQETQYF.

The chain recombines TRBV7-2 with TRBJ1-6, with D perhaps TRBD1 (6 bases). V lost 3 bases to trimming and J lost 11 bases, with 14 bases between them. The germline V gene has CDR1 SGHTA and CDR2 FQGNSA. The CDR3 extends over 14 amino acids. CDR3 sequence (DNA): TGTGCCAGCAGCTTTCGGGGGGCGCCGACACCCCTCCACTTT. This gives the protein CASSFRGAPTPLHF.

The CDR3 loop reads CASSSGTGNPYNEQFF. CDR3 DNA: TGTGCCAGCAGCTCCGGGACAGGGAACCCCTACAATGAGCAGTTCTTC. The chain links TRBV5-6 to TRBJ2-1, with TRBD1 identical over 9 bases. Germline V gives CDR1 SGHDT, CDR2 YYEEEE. The V segment lost 3 bases and the J segment 2 bases; nucleotides outside the gene matches: 6. The CDR3 consists of 16 residues.

The CDR3 DNA reads as TGCGCCAGCAGCCCAGACAGCACTGGTATGAGCTACACCTTC. Translated: CASSPDSTGMSYTF. This chain joins TRBV5-1 and TRBJ1-2, with D possibly matching TRBD1 (5 bases). This CDR3 region has 14 residues. The germline V and J ends were trimmed by 4 bases and 9 bases, with 19 bases remaining between them. Germline V gives CDR1 SGHRS, CDR2 YFSETQ.

The rearrangement links TRBV2 to TRBJ1-1, with D maybe TRBD1 (5 bases). The CDR3 runs to 14 residues. Trimming removed 5 bases at V and 1 base at J, with 11 bases between. Germline V lookup: CDR1 SNHLY, CDR2 FYNNEI. The CDR3 region is CASSRQGRNTEAFF. For the CDR3, the DNA is TGTGCCAGCAGTCGCCAGGGTCGGAACACTGAAGCTTTCTTT.

The rearrangement links TRBV5-1 to TRBJ2-2; D is perhaps TRBD2 (6 bases). Germline CDR1 reads SGHRS; CDR2 reads YFSETQ. The length of the CDR3 is 17 residues. The germline V and J ends were trimmed by 3 bases and 6 bases, with 21 bases remaining between them. CDR3 bases: TGCGCCAGCAGCTCTCTGACCCTGGGGGAGGCGGCCGGGGAGCTGTTTTTT. Its translation: CASSSLTLGEAAGELFF.

The CDR3 DNA sequence: TGTGCCAGCGGTTCGTTCGCGGCGGGATACAATGAGCAGTTCTTC. It codes for CASGSFAAGYNEQFF. The chain carries TRBV28 and TRBJ2-1; weak D call: TRBD2 (6 bases). Germline CDR1 is MDHEN and CDR2 is SYDVKM. The CDR3 loop spans 15 amino acids. Trimming cost V 8 bases and J 4 bases, with 18 bases left between them.

The V call is TRBV19, the J call TRBJ2-1; D gene unclear. The CDR3 extends over 14 amino acids. V dropped 0 bases and J dropped 7 bases, with 10 bases sitting between them. Per the germline V gene, CDR1 is LNHDA and CDR2 is SQIVND (reference sequence). The DNA of the CDR3 is TGTGCCAGTAGTATAGACGGAGAGGCGAATGAGCAGTTCTTC. Translating it yields CASSIDGEANEQFF.

The chain recombines TRBV19 with TRBJ2-7; 9 bases map to TRBD1. V shed 3 bases and J 6 bases; nucleotides not matched to a gene: 9. The CDR3 has 15 amino acids. Germline CDR1 reads LNHDA; CDR2 reads SQIVND (reference sequence). DNA for the CDR3: TGTGCCAGTAGTATTGTTTTGGGACAGGGTACCGAGCAGTACTTC. This encodes CASSIVLGQGTEQYF.

The chain is built from TRBV5-6 and TRBJ1-5; D is ambiguous. Trimming took off 2 bases at V and 3 bases at J, with 3 bases between the two ends. This CDR3 spans 12 amino acids. Germline V gene lookup returns CDR1 SGHDT and CDR2 YYEEEE. For the CDR3, the DNA is TGTGCCAGCAGCTTAGCCAATCAGCCCCAGCATTTT. It translates to CASSLANQPQHF.

The chain carries TRBV7-2 and TRBJ1-5; weak D call: TRBD1 (6 bases). Trimming cost V 3 bases and J 5 bases, with 14 bases left between them. Germline V gene data show CDR1 as SGHTA and CDR2 as FQGNSA. The CDR3 extends over 15 amino acids. The CDR3 spells CASSFSGAPDQPQHF. In DNA, the CDR3 is TGTGCCAGCAGCTTCTCAGGGGCCCCTGATCAGCCCCAGCATTTT.

The V call is TRBV3-1 (or the pseudogene TRBV3-2), the J call TRBJ2-7; 10 bases are shared with TRBD2. Per the germline V gene, CDR1 is LGHDT and CDR2 is YNNKEL (reference sequence). Trimming removed 5 bases from V and 4 bases from J; junction bases left unmatched: 8. This CDR3 is built from 15 residues. The chain's CDR3 is CASSAPTSGSYEQYF. CDR3 nucleotides: TGTGCCAGCAGCGCGCCGACTAGCGGGTCTTACGAGCAGTACTTC.

This rearrangement joins TRBV5-1 to TRBJ1-4; D gene uncertain. CDR1 SGHRS and CDR2 YFSETQ come from the germline V gene. This CDR3 comprises 15 residues. Deletions cut 6 bases from V and 3 bases from J, with 15 bases between. CDR3 bases: TGCGCCAGCACTGCCTCGGGTATACCTAATGAAAAACTGTTTTTT. Its protein product is CASTASGIPNEKLFF.

The chain recombines TRBV18 with TRBJ1-3; no definite D call. Germline assignment: CDR1 KGHSH and CDR2 LQKENI. V was trimmed by 1 base and J by 3 bases, leaving 7 bases between them. The CDR3 is made up of 14 amino acids. CDR3 in amino acids: CASSPRADGNTIYF. For the CDR3, the DNA is TGTGCCAGCTCACCACGGGCAGATGGAAACACCATATATTTT.

This chain links TRBV6-5 with TRBJ2-5, with a weak D call TRBD2 (7 bases). This CDR3 is 14 amino acids long. Germline V gives CDR1 MNHEY, CDR2 SVGAGI. Trimming took 7 bases from V and 5 from J, leaving 17 bases between them. The CDR3 DNA is TGTGCCAGCATCCAAAGGGGGGGGAGGGAGACCCAGTACTTC. This encodes CASIQRGGRETQYF.